One sample yielded the 7 T cell receptor beta chains listed below, sequenced in a study of blood T cells in healthy people across ages. A second PCR of roughly 6 to 12 cycles used a sample-barcoded 5' primer and a J-beta primer mix. TCRdb passed the 5' RACE reads through MiXCR, listing each CDR3 protein once. The sample has 1.5 million to 2 million distinct CDR3 sequences, 35% to 50% seen once; the top ten hold more than 20%. Sequencing was carried out using blood. These TCRs come from a human donor in good health.

This clonotype was counted at least ten times. The CDR3 region is CASSQDLGAYEQYF. CDR3 DNA sequence: TGCGCCAGCAGCCAAGATTTGGGGGCCTACGAGCAGTACTTC. The chain carries TRBV4-3 and TRBJ2-7; D assignment may be TRBD1 or TRBD2 (5 bases each). Trimming stripped 0 bases from V and 2 bases from J, with 8 bases between. Germline CDR1 reads LGHNA; CDR2 reads YSLEER. The CDR3 covers 14 residues.

This clonotype was seen only a few times. The CDR3 is CAWSEHSGWNTEAFF. CDR3 bases: TGTGCCTGGAGTGAACACTCAGGGTGGAACACTGAAGCTTTCTTT. This chain uses TRBV30 with TRBJ1-1; D may be TRBD1 (5 bases). Trimming took off 1 base at V and 1 base at J, with 13 bases between the two ends. The germline V gene has CDR1 GTSNPN and CDR2 SVGIG (reference sequence). This CDR3 contains 15 residues.

This clonotype was detected many times. The chain employs TRBV12-3 or TRBV12-4 and TRBJ2-3, with a possible D match to TRBD1 (5 bases). The CDR3 has 13 amino acids. The V end was cut by 6 bases, the J end by 6 bases, with 13 bases between. Here the CDR3 DNA reads TGTGCCAGCAGCCGAAACCCAGGGGATACGCAGTATTTT. Protein product: CASSRNPGDTQYF.

This clonotype was seen a handful of times. The junction does not match germline at one end; this may be a read error. V and J are TRBV29-1 and TRBJ2-6, with 8 bases identical to TRBD2. Germline assignment: CDR1 SQVTM and CDR2 ANQGSEA. This CDR3 is built from 12 residues. The CDR3 DNA reads as TGCAGCGTTGATAGCGGGGCCGACGTCCTGACTTTC. This gives the protein CSVDSGADVLTF.

V gene TRBV20-1 combines with J gene TRBJ2-7, with D unresolved. The CDR3 contains 12 residues. Germline assignment: CDR1 DFQATT and CDR2 SNEGSKA (reference sequence). Trimming shortened V by 2 bases and J by 2 bases, and 7 bases separated the two germline ends. The DNA for the CDR3 is TGCAGTGCTAGACAGAATGCCTACGAGCAGTACTTC. Residues: CSARQNAYEQYF.

There are a few counts of this clonotype. V is TRBV6-4 and J is TRBJ1-5; D unresolved. The CDR3 sequence is 13 residues long. Per germline, CDR1 MRHNA and CDR2 SNTAGT. Trimming took 5 bases from V and 3 from J, leaving 8 bases between them. CDR3 coding DNA: TGTGCCAGCAGTCCGACCCCCAATCAGCCCCAGCATTTT. Its protein is CASSPTPNQPQHF.

This clonotype has more than one count but fewer than ten. The genes are TRBV7-8 and TRBJ2-3; a possible D gene is TRBD1 (6 bases). V was clipped by 1 base and J by 5 bases, with 13 bases between them. The CDR3 consists of 15 residues. Germline loops: CDR1 SGHVS, CDR2 FQNEAQ. The CDR3 nucleotides read TGTGCCAGCAGCTTAGGCCCAAACAGGGTAGATACGCAGTATTTT. Its translation is CASSLGPNRVDTQYF. The full variable domain, in which reference TRBV7-8 and TRBJ2-3 provide the parts outside the CDR3, is GAGVSQSPRYKVAKRGQDVALRCDPISGHVSLFWYQQALGQGPEFLTYFQNEAQLDKSGLPSDRFFAERPEGSVSTLKIQRTQQEDSAVYLCASSLGPNRVDTQYFGPGTRLTVL.